The 7 T cell receptor beta chains reported below all come from one sample, sequenced in a study of shared clonotypes between healthy human individuals. In the naive CD8 group, cells lacked CD45RO and were positively selected for CCR7, so terminally differentiated effector memory CD45RA+ cells were left out. Generated by immunoSEQ multiplex PCR, the TCRdb table keeps only in-frame clones and is missing some. The table includes around 2,000,000 clones, just under 95% detected once. The sample was naive CD8+ T cells sorted from blood. These receptors were taken from a man aged 18 to 29 in good health.

This clone occurred once. This rearrangement joins TRBV5-6 to TRBJ1-1; TRBD1 might be the D (5 bases). Trimming left V 2 bases short and J 5 bases short, with 19 bases between. The germline CDR1 and CDR2 sequences are SGHDT and YYEEEE. The CDR3 contains 16 residues. In DNA form, the CDR3 reads TGTGCCAGCAGCTTTCGACCGGGACCTGAGGGAACTGAAGCTTTCTTT. Translated: CASSFRPGPEGTEAFF.

As for this clone: This sample also contains other DNA sequences that code for the same CDR3. The chain is built from TRBV7-9 and TRBJ1-5, with D uncertain. Trimming took 3 bases from V and 3 from J, leaving 9 bases between them. The CDR3 covers 14 residues. Germline CDR1 SEHNR, CDR2 FQNEAQ (reference sequence). Here the CDR3 DNA reads TGTGCCAGCAGCTTCGGCGGAACCAATCAGCCCCAGCATTTT. It codes for CASSFGGTNQPQHF. The variable domain in full, with the rest retrieved from reference TRBV7-9 and TRBJ1-5, is DTGVSQNPRHKITKRGQNVTFRCDPISEHNRLYWYRQTLGQGPEFLTYFQNEAQLEKSRLLSDRFSAERPKGSFSTLEIQRTEQGDSAMYLCASSFGGTNQPQHFGDGTRLSIL.

This chain uses TRBV7-9 with TRBJ1-5; D is perhaps TRBD1 (5 bases). CDR3 length equals 13 residues. From germline, CDR1 is SEHNR and CDR2 FQNEAQ (reference sequence). With 4 bases removed from V and 5 bases from J, the gap between germline ends came to 9 bases. CDR3 loop: CASSSGGDQPQHF. Written as DNA, the CDR3 is TGTGCCAGCAGCTCGGGGGGAGATCAGCCCCAGCATTTT.

The rearrangement links TRBV30 to TRBJ2-7; no clear D gene. V lost 2 bases and J lost 5, with 7 bases in between. This CDR3 has 11 residues. The germline V gene encodes CDR1 GTSNPN and CDR2 SVGIG (reference sequence). DNA of the CDR3: TGTGCCTGGAGTCAAGCCAACGAGCAGTACTTC. Protein product: CAWSQANEQYF.

The V call is TRBV6-5, the J call TRBJ1-1, with D uncertain. This CDR3 is built from 15 residues. Trimming stripped 2 bases from V and 4 bases from J, with 14 bases between. Germline V lookup: CDR1 MNHEY, CDR2 SVGAGI. The CDR3 loop reads CASSYSGVEFTEAFF. CDR3 DNA: TGTGCCAGCAGTTACAGCGGTGTAGAATTCACTGAAGCTTTCTTT.

V is TRBV4-2 and J is TRBJ1-3; no firm D call. The V and J ends lost 0 bases and 2 bases respectively, with 11 bases between them. The germline gives CDR1 LGHNA, CDR2 YNFKEQ. CDR3 length: 16 amino acids. The CDR3 protein is CASSQDDEGTGNTIYF. The CDR3 DNA reads as TGTGCCAGCAGCCAAGATGACGAGGGAACTGGAAACACCATATATTTT.

The rearrangement joins TRBV5-6 to TRBJ1-1, with TRBD1 as a possible D gene (5 bases). CDR1 and CDR2 from the germline V gene are SGHDT and YYEEEE. The CDR3 is 14 residues long. The V and J ends lost 4 bases and 1 base respectively, with 11 bases between them. In DNA form, the CDR3 reads TGTGCCAGCAGCCAAACAACAGGGAACACTGAAGCTTTCTTT. Translation gives CASSQTTGNTEAFF.